This T cell receptor beta chain was sequenced in a study of cytomegalovirus exposure and HLA in healthy donors. V was pared by 6 bases and J by 7 bases, with 12 bases between. This CDR3 contains 12 residues. Per germline, CDR1 SNHLY and CDR2 FYNNEI. Regarding the study as a whole: The classifier reportedly diagnosed cytomegalovirus status with high sensitivity and specificity.

Concerning this clone: The antigen remains undetermined.

The method was immunoSEQ multiplex PCR; TCRdb's version includes in-frame clones alone and lacks a portion of them. This sample carries 100,000 or so clones, 86% of them seen once, and the ten largest clones take 3% to 4%. The clonotype originates from a woman under 30 in good health and CMV-seropositive. The J gene is TRBJ1-1, the V gene TRBV2; D is possibly TRBD1 (6 bases). The sequenced sample consisted of PBMCs. The CDR3 is CASSAGQSEAFF. CDR3 bases: TGTGCCAGCAGCGCCGGACAGAGTGAAGCTTTCTTT.